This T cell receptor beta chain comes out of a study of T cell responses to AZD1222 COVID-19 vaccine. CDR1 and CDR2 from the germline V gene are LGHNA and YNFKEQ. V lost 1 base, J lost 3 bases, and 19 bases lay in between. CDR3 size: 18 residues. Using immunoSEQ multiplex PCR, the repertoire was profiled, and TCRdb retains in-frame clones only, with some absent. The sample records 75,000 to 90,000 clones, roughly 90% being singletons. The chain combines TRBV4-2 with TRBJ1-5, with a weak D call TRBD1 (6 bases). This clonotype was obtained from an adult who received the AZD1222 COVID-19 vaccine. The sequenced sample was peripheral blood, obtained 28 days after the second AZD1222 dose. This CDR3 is CASSQGSGGQPLNQPQHF. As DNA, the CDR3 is TGTGCCAGCAGCCAAGGCTCCGGGGGGCAGCCGCTCAATCAGCCCCAGCATTTT.